This entry lists 20 T cell receptor beta chains sequenced from one sample in a study of T cell clones after liver transplantation. TCRdb keeps only in-frame clones here, not all; method: immunoSEQ multiplex PCR. Found here are 45,000 to 60,000 clones, 70% to 80% of them singletons; the top ten hold less than 3.5%. Sequenced material: CD4+ T cells from blood, taken at the approximately 16-month timepoint. These receptor sequences come from a human patient who received a liver transplant. Some T cells may be supplied by the graft donor.

V and J are TRBV7-9 and TRBJ2-3; perhaps TRBD2 as D (5 bases). The CDR3 covers 17 residues. CDR1 is SEHNR, CDR2 FQNEAQ, per germline (reference sequence). Trimming pared 5 bases from V and 3 bases from J, leaving 21 bases between. The CDR3 DNA sequence: TGTGCCAGCAGCCTCCTCAGTAGCCTAGCCCCAACAGATACGCAGTATTTT. Translated: CASSLLSSLAPTDTQYF.

The chain carries TRBV7-9 and TRBJ1-2, with a tentative D call TRBD1 (6 bases). The CDR3 is 14 residues long. Trimming removed 4 bases from V and 2 bases from J, with 11 bases in between. In germline, CDR1 is SEHNR, CDR2 FQNEAQ (reference sequence). The CDR3 coding sequence is TGTGCCAGCAGCTATGGACAGAACAACTATGGCTACACCTTC. This encodes CASSYGQNNYGYTF.

The chain joins TRBV6-1 to TRBJ1-5; 7 bases agree with TRBD1. J gave up 4 bases and V 6 bases, and 9 bases lay outside the gene matches. CDR1 and CDR2 (germline): MNHNS, SASEGT. This CDR3 region has 15 residues. The CDR3, as DNA: TGTGCCAGCAGCCCTATTACAGGGGCAAATCAGCCCCAGCATTTT. Translated, it gives CASSPITGANQPQHF.

V usage is TRBV10-3 and J usage is TRBJ1-2, with D hard to call. V was trimmed by 4 bases and J by 2 bases, leaving 5 bases between them. Germline values: CDR1 ENHRY, CDR2 SYGVKD. The length of the CDR3 is 12 residues. The CDR3 is CAISVENYGYTF. The CDR3 DNA is TGTGCCATCAGTGTGGAAAACTATGGCTACACCTTC.

This chain joins TRBV30 and TRBJ2-5; D unresolved. Germline loops: CDR1 GTSNPN, CDR2 SVGIG (reference sequence). This CDR3 is 13 amino acids long. In DNA form, the CDR3 reads TGTGCACGGAGTGGAGACTCGAAGGAGACCCAGTACTTC. It is translated as CARSGDSKETQYF.

J is TRBJ1-4 and V is TRBV18; no clear D. CDR1 is KGHSH and CDR2 is LQKENI in the germline V gene. V was clipped by 2 bases and J by 8 bases, with 3 bases between them. The CDR3 extends over 11 amino acids. The DNA of the CDR3 is TGTGCCAGCTCACCAGGAGAAAAACTGTTTTTT. Protein: CASSPGEKLFF.

The chain joins TRBV2 to TRBJ2-1; D gene unclear. Trimming shortened V by 6 bases and J by 4 bases, and 7 bases separated the two germline ends. Germline CDR1 SNHLY, CDR2 FYNNEI. This CDR3 region has 12 residues. For the CDR3, the DNA is TGTGCCAGCAGGCAGGAATACAATGAGCAGTTCTTC. This sequence encodes CASRQEYNEQFF.

The chain recombines TRBV11-2 with TRBJ2-4; D is possibly TRBD1 (5 bases). The CDR3 covers 16 residues. The germline V and J ends were trimmed by 3 bases and 0 bases, with 12 bases remaining between them. The germline V gene has CDR1 SGHAT and CDR2 FQNNGV. The CDR3 here is CASSFDSYLAKNIQYF. DNA for the CDR3: TGTGCCAGCAGCTTTGACAGCTACCTAGCCAAAAACATTCAGTACTTC.

This clone was found a few times. V and J are TRBV29-1 and TRBJ2-1; weak D call: TRBD2 (5 bases). Germline V CDR1 and CDR2: SQVTM, ANQGSEA. Trimming removed 5 bases at V and 6 bases at J, with 11 bases between. CDR3 length: 12 amino acids. In DNA, the CDR3 is TGCAGCGTTTTCGTAGCGCCCAATGAGCAGTTCTTC. It is translated as CSVFVAPNEQFF.

The chain links TRBV10-3 to TRBJ1-1; D is possibly TRBD1 (5 bases). Germline V CDR1 and CDR2: ENHRY, SYGVKD. Trimming shortened V by 4 bases and J by 5 bases, and 11 bases separated the two germline ends. This CDR3 has 13 residues. The CDR3 spells CAISAQGRTEAFF. DNA for the CDR3: TGTGCCATCAGTGCGCAGGGAAGGACTGAAGCTTTCTTT.

This chain connects TRBV7-2 to TRBJ2-3, with TRBD2 matching over 7 bases. V trimming: 4 bases; J trimming: 5 bases; junction bases outside the gene matches: 9. The CDR3 contains 15 residues. Germline V gives CDR1 SGHTA, CDR2 FQGNSA. The CDR3 sequence: CASSSRLAPEDTQYF. CDR3 DNA sequence: TGTGCCAGCAGCTCAAGACTAGCACCGGAAGATACGCAGTATTTT.

The CDR3 loop reads CASSLGGGNIQYF. Here the CDR3 DNA reads TGTGCCAGCAGCTTAGGAGGGGGAAACATTCAGTACTTC. This chain uses TRBV11-2 with TRBJ2-4, with TRBD1 as a possible D gene (6 bases). The V and J ends lost 1 base and 6 bases respectively, with 7 bases between them. The CDR3 totals 13 residues. CDR1 and CDR2 from the germline V gene are SGHAT and FQNNGV.

This chain uses TRBV19 with TRBJ1-4; D unclear. The CDR3 has 13 residues. V shed 7 bases and J shed 8 bases, with 14 bases lying between them. Per germline, CDR1 LNHDA and CDR2 SQIVND (reference sequence). The DNA of the CDR3 is TGTGCCAGTACCCGAGACGGGCCAGAAAAACTGTTTTTT. Protein sequence: CASTRDGPEKLFF.

The chain employs TRBV7-5 and TRBJ2-7. TRBV7-5 is reported as a pseudogene. The CDR3 has 15 residues. The CDR3 bases are TGTGCCAGAAGCTTCGAACAGGGACTCGACTACGAGCAGTACGTC. This encodes CARSFEQGLDYEQYV.

Only one count was recorded for this clone. The chain combines TRBV15 with TRBJ1-1; no definite D call. The CDR3 consists of 12 residues. Germline CDR1 and CDR2: LNHNV and YYDKDF (reference sequence). V was pared by 0 bases and J by 4 bases, with 3 bases between. CDR3 coding DNA: TGTGCCACCAGCAGAGACAGCACTGAAGCTTTCTTT. Its translation: CATSRDSTEAFF.

This clone was picked up a small number of times. CDR3 protein: CSVPHRGGEGYTF. The CDR3 DNA is TGCAGCGTTCCCCACAGGGGAGGAGAAGGCTACACCTTC. This sequence joins TRBV29-1 and TRBJ1-2, with 7 bases matching TRBD1. The CDR3 runs to 13 residues. Germline CDR1 and CDR2: SQVTM and ANQGSEA. Trimming cost V 5 bases and J 8 bases; bases outside gene matches: 11.

CDR3 amino acids: CASSYSGTNYGYTF. As DNA, the CDR3 is TGTGCCAGCAGTTACTCCGGGACTAACTATGGCTACACCTTC. V usage is TRBV6-5 and J usage is TRBJ1-2; D is unresolved. Between the trimmed V and J ends, which lost 0 bases and 0 bases, there was a span of 5 bases. The CDR3 extends over 14 amino acids. Germline V gene lookup returns CDR1 MNHEY and CDR2 SVGAGI.

This clone came up a few times. For the CDR3, the DNA is TGCGCCAGCAGCTTGGGAGCGGGGGTCGGGAATGAAAAACTGTTTTTT. Its protein is CASSLGAGVGNEKLFF. This chain uses TRBV5-1 with TRBJ1-4, with D tentatively TRBD1 (5 bases). Germline lookup yields CDR1 SGHRS and CDR2 YFSETQ. The V and J ends lost 0 bases and 5 bases respectively, with 14 bases between them. There are 16 residues in the CDR3. The whole variable domain, filled in from reference TRBV5-1 and TRBJ1-4, reads KAGVTQTPRYLIKTRGQQVTLSCSPISGHRSVSWYQQTPGQGLQFLFEYFSETQRNKGNFPGRFSGRQFSNSRSEMNVSTLELGDSALYLCASSLGAGVGNEKLFFGSGTQLSVL.

The chain carries TRBV5-1 and TRBJ1-3; possibly TRBD1 for D (6 bases). The germline gives CDR1 SGHRS, CDR2 YFSETQ. The CDR3 covers 17 residues. The V and J ends lost 1 base and 0 bases respectively, with 14 bases between them. Written as DNA, the CDR3 is TGCGCCAGCAGCTTGACAACAGGGTTCAGCTCTGGAAACACCATATATTTT. This encodes CASSLTTGFSSGNTIYF.

The rearrangement joins TRBV27 to TRBJ1-6, with TRBD1 as a possible D gene (5 bases). CDR3 length: 15 amino acids. The V end was cut by 0 bases, the J end by 6 bases, with 9 bases between. Germline values: CDR1 MNHEY, CDR2 SMNVEV (reference sequence). The CDR3 DNA follows: TGTGCCAGCAGTTTATCGGCAGGGTCTAATTCACCCCTCCACTTT. Its translation: CASSLSAGSNSPLHF.